This T cell receptor (beta chain) was captured in a study of blood T cell repertoires in COVID-19. Study in general: Samples taken during acute and convalescent COVID-19 were collected in the United States, Italy and Spain. PBMCs, B-cell-depleted T cells, or T cells were the source of the cDNA or gDNA that made up the material.

From germline, CDR1 is SEHNR and CDR2 FQNEAQ (reference sequence). V shed 5 bases and J 4 bases; nucleotides not matched to a gene: 11. The CDR3 is made up of 19 amino acids. Authors' methods: Scientists estimated how many nucleated cells there were by amplifying reference gene primers. Sequencing was performed with immunoSEQ multiplex PCR; in TCRdb, only in-frame clones are kept and a portion is missing. V, J and clone size derive from that table, while D and trimming were established from the DNA sequence. The sample consists of about 40,000 clones, about 80% of them appearing once. What was sequenced was peripheral blood. The gene calls are TRBV7-9 and TRBJ2-2; the match to TRBD2 covers 15 bases. The origin of this receptor is a man older than 75 with active or convalescent COVID-19. CDR3 in amino acids: CASSQTRTSGGATTGELFF. The DNA of the CDR3 is TGTGCCAGCAGCCAGACTCGGACTAGCGGGGGGGCCACCACCGGGGAGCTGTTTTTT.